These 12 T cell receptor beta chains share one sample of origin, sequenced in a study of quantifying T cell responses using KT2 cells (dated 2017 in TCRdb). In the study overall: RNA was DNase-treated and reverse transcribed with TCR alpha and beta constant-region primers, mostly using SuperScript III.

The receptor library was made with UMI-ligation and nested PCR. TCRdb records Illumina MiSeq as the sequencer. A single-stranded oligonucleotide bearing the Illumina SP2 sequence and a UMI was ligated to the 3' end of the cDNA with T4 RNA ligase 1. PCR1 consisted of 4 to 5 cycles (98 degrees C 15 s, 69 degrees C 30 s, 72 degrees C 40 s), and for the beta primer an equimolar mix of RC1.1 and RC1.2 was used to cover TRBC1 and TRBC2. Starting from the raw public reads, TCRdb applied fastp trimming at Q25, assembled clones with MiXCR and retained in-frame beta chains. Every entry covers one CDR3 protein and lists the most common genes and DNA from its rows. This sample has about 33,000 distinct CDR3 sequences in its table, and 10% of those were observed once. The top ten hold around 9.8% of the sample. The sequencing sample was made of PBMCs spiked with cells of the T cell clone KT2. The receptors were sampled from a human donor.

This clonotype was counted a few times. The rearrangement uses TRBV7-2 and TRBJ1-3; D not certain. CDR3 length: 16 amino acids. V was clipped by 1 base and J by 0 bases, with 10 bases between them. From germline, CDR1 is SGHTA and CDR2 FQGNSA. This chain's CDR3 is CASSLVALASGNTIYF. The CDR3 DNA is TGTGCCAGCAGCTTAGTAGCCCTGGCCTCTGGAAACACCATATATTTT.

The V and J genes are TRBV6-5 and TRBJ2-7, with a weak D call TRBD1 (5 bases). Trimming removed 6 bases at V and 4 bases at J, with 22 bases between. The CDR3 runs to 16 residues. Germline V gives CDR1 MNHEY, CDR2 SVGAGI. This chain's CDR3 is CASSTPRAPTMYEQYF. The CDR3 bases are TGTGCCAGCAGCACCCCCAGGGCCCCCACAATGTACGAGCAGTACTTC.

There are many counts of this clonotype. V usage is TRBV6-1 and J usage is TRBJ2-7; maybe TRBD2 (6 bases). Germline CDR1 MNHNS, CDR2 SASEGT. The CDR3 length is 15 residues. Trimming took off 0 bases at V and 7 bases at J, with 16 bases between the two ends. DNA for the CDR3: TGTGCCAGCAGTGAAGCGGGCCCCCTAGCGCGGGAGCAGTACTTC. The encoded protein is CASSEAGPLAREQYF.

This clonotype was observed a few times. The genes are TRBV9 and TRBJ2-6; D unresolved. The CDR3 is 13 amino acids. CDR1 and CDR2 from the germline V gene are SGDLS and YYNGEE. V was cut by 3 bases and J by 0 bases, with 1 base left in between. DNA of the CDR3: TGTGCCAGCAGCGGCTCTGGGGCCAACGTCCTGACTTTC. It specifies CASSGSGANVLTF.

The chain links TRBV20-1 to TRBJ2-5; no reliable D call. Trimming stripped 3 bases from V and 1 base from J, with 6 bases between. Germline V lookup: CDR1 DFQATT, CDR2 SNEGSKA (reference sequence). This CDR3 is built from 12 residues. The CDR3 bases are TGCAGTGCTAGCCACAGCCAAGAGACCCAGTACTTC. Its protein product is CSASHSQETQYF.

This chain uses TRBV9 with TRBJ1-3; 9 bases fit TRBD1. The CDR3 covers 16 residues. Trimming cost V 0 bases and J 2 bases; bases outside gene matches: 3. Germline CDR1 is SGDLS and CDR2 is YYNGEE. The CDR3 reads CASSVARDRAGNTIYF. CDR3 in DNA: TGTGCCAGCAGCGTAGCTCGGGACAGGGCTGGAAACACCATATATTTT.

There are a few counts of this clonotype. The rearrangement joins TRBV13 to TRBJ2-1; 7 bases line up with TRBD1. The germline V gene has CDR1 PRHDT and CDR2 FYEKMQ (reference sequence). The CDR3 length is 15 residues. V lost 2 bases, J lost 5 bases, and 6 bases stayed unmatched. In nucleotides, the CDR3 is TGTGCCAGCAGCTTATCCGGGACAGTAAACAATGAGCAGTTCTTC. This translates into CASSLSGTVNNEQFF.

This clonotype has only a few counts. V gene TRBV7-8 combines with J gene TRBJ2-2, with unresolved D. V was shortened by 4 bases and J by 4 bases, with 7 bases between the two germline ends. Germline CDR1 SGHVS, CDR2 FQNEAQ. This CDR3 is built from 13 residues. The CDR3 reads CASSSRVTGELFF. Here the CDR3 DNA reads TGTGCCAGCAGCTCCCGGGTCACCGGGGAGCTGTTTTTT. Based on the CDR3 plus reference TRBV7-8 and TRBJ2-2, the full variable domain is GAGVSQSPRYKVAKRGQDVALRCDPISGHVSLFWYQQALGQGPEFLTYFQNEAQLDKSGLPSDRFFAERPEGSVSTLKIQRTQQEDSAVYLCASSSRVTGELFFGEGSRLTVL.

This clonotype was observed many times. The chain combines TRBV6-6 with TRBJ2-3; no definite D call. The CDR3 runs 14 residues. V was trimmed by 0 bases and J by 2 bases, leaving 6 bases between them. Germline CDR1 and CDR2: MNHNY and SVGAGI (reference sequence). CDR3 DNA: TGTGCCAGCAGTTACTCTGCGTTCACAGATACGCAGTATTTT. Translated: CASSYSAFTDTQYF.

Ten or more counts support this clonotype. The CDR3 DNA reads TGTGCCACCAGCAGCGAGGGCAGCGGCAATCAGCCCCAGCATTTT. It codes for CATSSEGSGNQPQHF. The V call is TRBV15, the J call TRBJ1-5, with no clear D. Germline lookup yields CDR1 LNHNV and CDR2 YYDKDF (reference sequence). Trimming removed 3 bases from V and 2 bases from J, with 11 bases in between. The CDR3 length is 15 residues.

The sample holds many counts of this clonotype. The chain combines TRBV5-5 with TRBJ2-3; no reliable D call. V was clipped by 1 base and J by 6 bases, with 6 bases between them. Germline lookup yields CDR1 SGHKS and CDR2 YYEKEE (reference sequence). This CDR3 comprises 12 residues. CDR3 in amino acids: CASSLRVDTQYF. In DNA, the CDR3 is TGTGCCAGCAGCTTGAGGGTGGATACGCAGTATTTT.

This clonotype was counted ten times or more. The genes are TRBV6-5 and TRBJ2-3, with 9 positions matching TRBD1. Germline V gene sequence: CDR1 MNHEY, CDR2 SVGAGI. This CDR3 is built from 14 residues. Trimming cost V 11 bases and J 4 bases; bases outside gene matches: 10. CDR3 loop: CAGRTGVSADTQYF. Written as DNA, the CDR3 is TGTGCCGGCCGGACAGGGGTTTCTGCAGATACGCAGTATTTT.